Reported below is one T cell receptor (beta chain). Treatment defined: some 20 received Ad26.COV2.S at low or high dose, single or two shots; five or six received placebo; per-sample allocation not given. Sampling was done on day 63 after the first vaccine or placebo injection. Deletions cut 4 bases from V and 0 bases from J, with 16 bases between. Germline lookup yields CDR1 LNHDA and CDR2 SQIVND (reference sequence). The CDR3 sequence is 18 residues long. This sample is part of a study of Ad26.COV2.S vaccination and SARS-CoV-2 variants. This table comes from immunoSEQ multiplex PCR, and its TCRdb copy is limited to in-frame clones, with some not included. The table lists 250,000 or so clones, around 88% of them singletons, with approximately 3% in the top ten.

The TCR originated in a person between 18 and 65 years old who received the Ad26.COV2.S COVID-19 vaccine or a placebo. The input for sequencing was peripheral blood, taken in a trial of Ad26.COV2.S vaccine versus placebo. This chain connects TRBV19 to TRBJ2-6, with D perhaps matching TRBD1 or TRBD2 (6 bases each). CDR3 sequence reads: CASSTRLGGASGANVLTF. CDR3 DNA sequence: TGTGCCAGTAGTACCCGTTTGGGGGGCGCCTCTGGGGCCAACGTCCTGACTTTC.